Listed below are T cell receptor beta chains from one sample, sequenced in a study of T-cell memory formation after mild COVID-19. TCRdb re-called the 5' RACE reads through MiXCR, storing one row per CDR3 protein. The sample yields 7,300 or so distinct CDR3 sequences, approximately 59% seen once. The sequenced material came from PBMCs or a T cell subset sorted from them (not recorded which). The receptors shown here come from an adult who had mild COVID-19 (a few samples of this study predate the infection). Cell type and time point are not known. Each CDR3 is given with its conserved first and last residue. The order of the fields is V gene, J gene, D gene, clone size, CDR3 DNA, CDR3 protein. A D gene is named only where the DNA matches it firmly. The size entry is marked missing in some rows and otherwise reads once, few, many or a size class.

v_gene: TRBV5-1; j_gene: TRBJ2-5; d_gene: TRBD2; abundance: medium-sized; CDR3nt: TGCGCCAGCAGCTTGGCCGGGGGGGGAACCCAAGAGACCCAGTACTTC; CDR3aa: CASSLAGGGTQETQYF
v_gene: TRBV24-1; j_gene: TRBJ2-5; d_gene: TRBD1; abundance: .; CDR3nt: TGTGCCACCAGTGAACGGACCAGGACAGGGCTAGAGACCCAGTACTTC; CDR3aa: CATSERTRTGLETQYF
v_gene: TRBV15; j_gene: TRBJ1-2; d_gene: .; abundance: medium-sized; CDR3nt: TGTGCCACCCGAACACAGGGCGCACCCAACTATGGCTACACCTTC; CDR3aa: CATRTQGAPNYGYTF
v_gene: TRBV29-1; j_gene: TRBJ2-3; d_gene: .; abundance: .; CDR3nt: TGCAGCGTTGAAGGGCATTCCGGGACGGCAGATACGCAGTATTTT; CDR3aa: CSVEGHSGTADTQYF
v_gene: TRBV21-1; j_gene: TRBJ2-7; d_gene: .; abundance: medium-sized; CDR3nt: TGTGCCAGCAGCCCAAGCCGGCCCCCAGGGTTCGAGCAGTACTTC; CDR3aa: CASSPSRPPGFEQYF
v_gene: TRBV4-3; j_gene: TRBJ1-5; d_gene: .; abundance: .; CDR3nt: TGCGCCAGCAGCCCGGGCACTAATCAGCCCCAGCATTTT; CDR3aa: CASSPGTNQPQHF
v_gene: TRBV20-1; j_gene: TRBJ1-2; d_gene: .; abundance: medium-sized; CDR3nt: TGCAGTGCTTCGGACAGCACCTATGGCTACACCTTC; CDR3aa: CSASDSTYGYTF
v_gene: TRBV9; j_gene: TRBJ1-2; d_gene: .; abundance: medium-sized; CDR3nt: TGTGCCAGCAGCGCCTTTAGGGGGGTAGGAAACTATGGCTACACCTTC; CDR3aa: CASSAFRGVGNYGYTF
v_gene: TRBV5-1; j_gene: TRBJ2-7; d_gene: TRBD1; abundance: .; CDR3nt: TGCGCCAGCACCACCGGACAGGGGAGTAGGGATTACGAGCAGTACTTC; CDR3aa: CASTTGQGSRDYEQYF
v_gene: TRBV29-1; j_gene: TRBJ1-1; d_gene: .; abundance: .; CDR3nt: TGCAGCGCCCGGACGGTGAACACTGAAGCTTTCTTT; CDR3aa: CSARTVNTEAFF
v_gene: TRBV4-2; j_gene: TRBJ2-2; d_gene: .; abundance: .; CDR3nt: TGTGCCAGCAGCCAAGATACGCTGGGGGCGGGCACCGGGGAGCTGTTTTTT; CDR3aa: CASSQDTLGAGTGELFF
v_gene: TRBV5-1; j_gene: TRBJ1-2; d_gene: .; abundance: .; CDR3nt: TGCGCCAGCAGCACCACAGAGGATGGCTACACCTTC; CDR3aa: CASSTTEDGYTF
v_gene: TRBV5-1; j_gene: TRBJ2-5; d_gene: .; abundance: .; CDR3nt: TGCGCCAGCAGCTTCGGTGGGGGGAAAGAGACCCAGTACTTC; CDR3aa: CASSFGGGKETQYF
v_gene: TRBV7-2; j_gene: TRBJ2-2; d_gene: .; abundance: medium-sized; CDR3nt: TGTGCCAGCAGCTTAGATCTTGGGGGCGGACCCACCGGGGAGCTGTTTTTT; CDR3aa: CASSLDLGGGPTGELFF
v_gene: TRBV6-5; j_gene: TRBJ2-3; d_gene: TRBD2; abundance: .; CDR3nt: TGTGCCAGCAGTCGATCGGGACTAGCGGGGAATACAGATACGCAGTATTTT; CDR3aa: CASSRSGLAGNTDTQYF
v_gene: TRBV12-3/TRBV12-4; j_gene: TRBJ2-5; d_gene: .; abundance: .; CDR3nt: TGTGCCAGCAGTAAATCGCAGGGAAGGGAGACCCAGTACTTC; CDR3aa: CASSKSQGRETQYF
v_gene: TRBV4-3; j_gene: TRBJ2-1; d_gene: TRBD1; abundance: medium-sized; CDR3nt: TGCGCCAGCAGCCAAGACAGGGGGCTCTACGTTGAGCAGTTCTTC; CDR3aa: CASSQDRGLYVEQFF
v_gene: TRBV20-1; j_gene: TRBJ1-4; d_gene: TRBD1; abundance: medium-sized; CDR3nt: TGCAGTGCTAGAGCCACGGACAGGAAGGATATACTGTTTTTT; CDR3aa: CSARATDRKDILFF
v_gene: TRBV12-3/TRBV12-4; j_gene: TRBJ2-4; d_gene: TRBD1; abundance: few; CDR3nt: TGTGCCAGCAGTTTAAGGATGGGGGACAGCGCCGACTTC; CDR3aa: CASSLRMGDSADF
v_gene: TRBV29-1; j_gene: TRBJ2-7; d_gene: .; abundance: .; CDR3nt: TGCAGCTTTTTGAGCCGTGGGGAGCAGTACTTC; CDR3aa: CSFLSRGEQYF
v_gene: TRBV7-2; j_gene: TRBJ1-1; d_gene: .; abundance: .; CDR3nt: TGTGCCAGCAGTCTTACAGGGAGAACTGAAGCTTTCTTT; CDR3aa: CASSLTGRTEAFF
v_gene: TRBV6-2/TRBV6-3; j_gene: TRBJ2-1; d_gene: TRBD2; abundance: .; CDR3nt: TGTGCCGCACTAGCGGGTCCGTACAATGAGCAGTTCTTC; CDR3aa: CAALAGPYNEQFF
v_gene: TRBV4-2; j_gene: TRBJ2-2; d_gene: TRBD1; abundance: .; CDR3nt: TGTGCCAGCAGCCATAGGGACAGGAACACCGGGGAGCTGTTTTTT; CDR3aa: CASSHRDRNTGELFF
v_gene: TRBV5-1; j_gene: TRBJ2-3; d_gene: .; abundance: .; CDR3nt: TGCGCCAGCAGCCCCGCCGGGACTAGCACAGATACGCAGTATTTT; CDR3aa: CASSPAGTSTDTQYF
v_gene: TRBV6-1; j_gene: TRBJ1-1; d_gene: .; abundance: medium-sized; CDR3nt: TGTGCCAGCAGGGACACCCTTGCTTTCTTT; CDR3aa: CASRDTLAFF
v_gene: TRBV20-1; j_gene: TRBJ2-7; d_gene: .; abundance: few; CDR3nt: TGCAGTGCCTGGACCGATCTCTCCTACGAGCAGTACTTC; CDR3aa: CSAWTDLSYEQYF
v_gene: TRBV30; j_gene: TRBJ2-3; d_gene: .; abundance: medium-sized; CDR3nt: TGTGCCTGGAGTGCCGGGGCTACTAGCACAGATACGCAGTATTTT; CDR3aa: CAWSAGATSTDTQYF
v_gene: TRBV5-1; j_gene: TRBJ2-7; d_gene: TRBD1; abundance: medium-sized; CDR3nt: TGCGCCAGCAGCTTAGAAACAGGGGCCGAGCAGTACTTC; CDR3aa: CASSLETGAEQYF